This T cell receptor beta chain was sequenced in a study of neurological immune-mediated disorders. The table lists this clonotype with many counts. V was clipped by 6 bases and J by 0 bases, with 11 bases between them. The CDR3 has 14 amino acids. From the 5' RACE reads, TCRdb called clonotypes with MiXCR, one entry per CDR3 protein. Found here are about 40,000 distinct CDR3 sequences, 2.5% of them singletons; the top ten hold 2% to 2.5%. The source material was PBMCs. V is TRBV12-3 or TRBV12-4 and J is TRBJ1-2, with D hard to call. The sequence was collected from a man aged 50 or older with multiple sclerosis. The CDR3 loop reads CASRRGAANYGYTF. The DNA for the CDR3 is TGTGCCAGCAGGCGTGGTGCGGCTAACTATGGCTACACCTTC.